This T cell receptor beta chain is drawn from a study of human T cells and chemical hapten exposure (dated by TCRdb to the early 2020s). Study-wide context: For sensitization, 2% DPC in acetone was applied to a roughly 2 cm by roughly 2 cm area of upper inner arm skin. Throughout the roughly 24-week study period, patients were also given weekly therapeutic DPC doses on the scalp. Patch testing was performed on the upper back with Finn chambers containing 0.01% DPC, and the patch tests were scored after 6 days according to International Contact Dermatitis Research Group standards. The mostly female patient cohort included alopecia areata with under or over 50% scalp involvement, alopecia totalis and alopecia universalis. Libraries were combined into a pool for sequencing, and differences in TCR yield between samples came mainly from small differences in library volumes within the pool. This study followed changes in the peripheral blood TCR repertoire in vivo during primary and secondary sensitization of alopecia patients to the hapten diphenylcyclopropenone (DPC). Blood samples were taken from patients before sensitization (week 0) and then at 2, 6 and about 24 weeks after DPC sensitization. Around 30 alopecia patients provided blood for TCR sequencing at one to four time points (pre-sensitization, 2, 6 and 24 weeks).

Broad study findings and their caveats: Repeated subsampling changed both the strength of the expansion versus patch-test correlation and the threshold at which the correlation became significant. Patch test score was positively correlated with the number of PT1 expanded TCRs, with significance at thresholds 8, 16 and 32 but not at 4. Because all patients had alopecia, a presumed autoimmune disease, the immune response of the patients might differ from that of healthy individuals. DPC sensitization did not change how many TCRs were above 1 in 1000 frequency, and no evidence was found of alterations in global repertoire structure. Expanded TCRs formed significantly more large CDR3 similarity clusters than pre-sensitization or healthy control sets, consistent with antigen-driven responses.

A word on this clonotype: The clone's antigen remains unknown. No qualities accompany the bases; no much larger clone lies one base away.

The time point label corresponds to: pre-sensitization, week 0. In light of the paper, this sample's treatment or condition label describes: therapeutic diphenylcyclopropenone sensitization with weekly scalp DPC. At each patch-test visit, blood was drawn before the patch test was applied. Patients were considered eligible if aged 18 to 70, diagnosed with alopecia and deemed suitable for DPC therapy, and patients were excluded if pregnant. Unfractionated whole blood was collected in Tempus Blood RNA tubes, and total RNA was extracted from that blood. Looking up the germline V gene yields CDR1 ENHRY and CDR2 SYGVKD. The CDR3 contains 12 residues, cysteine and phenylalanine counted. The read is trimmed to its CDR3 DNA, 36 bases read in frame from base 1. V loses 10 bases of germline sequence and J loses 10 bases, and the interval between the two ends is 14 bases. The receptor library was made with RACE. Reads for this sample came from a NextSeq 500. Library preparation attached unique molecular identifiers to individual cDNA molecules for quantitative, reproducible TCR counting. Both TCR alpha and TCR beta chains were sequenced from each blood RNA sample. The original methods were these. The median number of TCRs per sample was over 85,000, ranging from about 23,224 to 690,600. The Decombinator software suite was used to annotate the V, J and CDR3 of the TCR reads. Every sample was subsampled to the same number of TCRs (28,000) for the PS versus PT1 abundance plots. Expanded TCRs were defined as absent before sensitization and observed at least eight times at the 2-week time point. TCRdb cleaned the public reads at Q25 with fastp, built clones with MiXCR and kept in-frame beta chains. Duplicate CDR3 protein sequences are folded into a single record with the most common DNA and genes. The V and J calls reflect TCRdb's pipeline rather than the authors' work. Present in this sample are fewer than 300,000 distinct CDR3 sequences, over 8% of which were seen just once. Together, the top ten hold around 2.5% of the sample.

This sequence originates from a woman aged 35 to 49 with alopecia areata. Some clones in this sample may be carry-over from other donors' samples. Sample: whole blood, taken in connection with sensitization to the hapten diphenylcyclopropenone (DPC). The rearranged segments are TRBV10-3 and TRBJ1-6; the D gene is possibly TRBD1, with 6 bases matching. The DNA sequence is given as TGTGCCACCGGGACAAACGGCTCACCCCTCCACTTT. This yields the protein CATGTNGSPLHF.